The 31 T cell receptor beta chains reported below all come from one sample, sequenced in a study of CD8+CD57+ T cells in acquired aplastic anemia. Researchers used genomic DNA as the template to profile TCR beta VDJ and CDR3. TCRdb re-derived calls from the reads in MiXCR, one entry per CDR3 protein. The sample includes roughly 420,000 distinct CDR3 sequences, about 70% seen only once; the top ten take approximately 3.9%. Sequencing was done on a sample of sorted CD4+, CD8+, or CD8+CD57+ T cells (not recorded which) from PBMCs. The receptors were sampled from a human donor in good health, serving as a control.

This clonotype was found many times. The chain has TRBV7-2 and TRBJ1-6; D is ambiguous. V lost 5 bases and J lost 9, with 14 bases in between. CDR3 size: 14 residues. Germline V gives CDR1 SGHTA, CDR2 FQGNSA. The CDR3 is CASSPNSLVSPLHF. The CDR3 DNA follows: TGTGCCAGCAGCCCGAACAGTTTGGTTTCACCCCTCCACTTT.

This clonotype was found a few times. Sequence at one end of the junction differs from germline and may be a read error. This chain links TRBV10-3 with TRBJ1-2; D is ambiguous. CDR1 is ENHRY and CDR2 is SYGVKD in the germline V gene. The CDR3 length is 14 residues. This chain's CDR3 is CASSPPGRSYGYIF. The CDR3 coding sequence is TGTGCCAGCTCGCCCCCCGGGAGGAGCTATGGCTACATCTTC.

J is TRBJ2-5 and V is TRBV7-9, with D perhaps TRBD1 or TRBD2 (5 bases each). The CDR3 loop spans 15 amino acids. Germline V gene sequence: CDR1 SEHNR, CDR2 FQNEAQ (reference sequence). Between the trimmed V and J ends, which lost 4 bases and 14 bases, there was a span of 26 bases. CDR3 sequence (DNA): TGTGCCAGCAGCTGCCACAGGAGGACACTGAAGCCCTCTTACTTC. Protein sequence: CASSCHRRTLKPSYF.

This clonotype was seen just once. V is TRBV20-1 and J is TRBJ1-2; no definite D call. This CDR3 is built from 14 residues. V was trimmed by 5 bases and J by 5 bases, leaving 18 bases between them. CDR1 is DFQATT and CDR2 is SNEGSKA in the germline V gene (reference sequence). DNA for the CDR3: TGCAGTGCTCGCCCCCTTGGGGATGGATATGGCTACACCTTC. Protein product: CSARPLGDGYGYTF.

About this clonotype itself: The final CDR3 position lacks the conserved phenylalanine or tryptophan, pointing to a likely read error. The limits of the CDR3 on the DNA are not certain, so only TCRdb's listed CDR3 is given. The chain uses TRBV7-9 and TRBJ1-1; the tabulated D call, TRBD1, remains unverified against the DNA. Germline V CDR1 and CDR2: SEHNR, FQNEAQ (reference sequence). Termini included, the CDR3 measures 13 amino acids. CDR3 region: CASSLVHSQGSQY.

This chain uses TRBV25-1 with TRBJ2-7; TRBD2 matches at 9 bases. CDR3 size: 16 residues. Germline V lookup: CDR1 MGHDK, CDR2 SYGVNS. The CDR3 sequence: CVCSPRSGGSVYEQYF. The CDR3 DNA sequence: TGTGTCTGCAGCCCTCGCAGCGGGGGGAGCGTATACGAGCAGTACTTC.

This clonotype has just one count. CDR3 loop: CSVGVGSVHYGYTF. The CDR3 DNA follows: TGCAGCGTCGGAGTAGGGTCCGTGCACTATGGCTACACCTTC. V gene TRBV29-1 combines with J gene TRBJ1-2; D ambiguous. Trimming cost V 6 bases and J 3 bases, with 17 bases left between them. There are 14 residues in the CDR3. From germline, CDR1 is SQVTM and CDR2 ANQGSEA.

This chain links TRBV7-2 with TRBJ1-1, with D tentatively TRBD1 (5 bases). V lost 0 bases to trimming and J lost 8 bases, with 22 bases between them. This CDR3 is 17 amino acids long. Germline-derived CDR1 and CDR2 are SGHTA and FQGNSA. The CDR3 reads CASSLAAAGTEAFEAFF. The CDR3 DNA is TGTGCCAGCAGCTTAGCGGCGGCGGGGACTGAAGCTTTCGAAGCTTTCTTT.

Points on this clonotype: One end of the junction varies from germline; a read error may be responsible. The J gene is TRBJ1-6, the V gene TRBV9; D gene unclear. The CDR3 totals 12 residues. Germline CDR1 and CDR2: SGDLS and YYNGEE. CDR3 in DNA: TGTGCCAGCAGCGTAGAGGGTTATCCCCTGGTCTTC. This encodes CASSVEGYPLVF.

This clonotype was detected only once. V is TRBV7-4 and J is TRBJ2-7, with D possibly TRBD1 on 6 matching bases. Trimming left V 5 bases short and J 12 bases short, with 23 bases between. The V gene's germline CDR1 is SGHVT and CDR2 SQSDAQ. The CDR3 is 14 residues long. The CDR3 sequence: CASSPSDSFPPPYF. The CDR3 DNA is TGTGCCAGCAGCCCCTCGGACAGCTTCCCTCCTCCGTACTTC.

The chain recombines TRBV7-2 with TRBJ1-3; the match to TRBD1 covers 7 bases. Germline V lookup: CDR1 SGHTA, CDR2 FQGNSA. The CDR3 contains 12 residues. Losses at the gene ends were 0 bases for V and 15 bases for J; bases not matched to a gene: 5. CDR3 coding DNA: TGTGCCAGCAGCTTAGCGGTGGGACAGCGATATTTT. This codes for CASSLAVGQRYF.

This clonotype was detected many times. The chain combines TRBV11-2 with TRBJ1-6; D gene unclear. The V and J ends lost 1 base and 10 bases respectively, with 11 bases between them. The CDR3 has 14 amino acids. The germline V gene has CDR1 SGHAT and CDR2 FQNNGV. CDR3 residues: CASSLGGFGSPLHF. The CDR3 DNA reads TGTGCCAGCAGCTTAGGGGGATTTGGATCACCCCTCCACTTT.

The CDR3 coding sequence is TGTGCCAGTAGTATAGATCCGGAGTTGGATACGCAGTATTTCCAGCATTTT. Amino acid sequence: CASSIDPELDTQYFQHF. The gene calls are TRBV19 and TRBJ1-5; D gene ambiguous. Trimming stripped 0 bases from V and 12 bases from J, with 24 bases between. CDR1 is LNHDA, CDR2 SQIVND, per germline (reference sequence). The CDR3 totals 17 residues.

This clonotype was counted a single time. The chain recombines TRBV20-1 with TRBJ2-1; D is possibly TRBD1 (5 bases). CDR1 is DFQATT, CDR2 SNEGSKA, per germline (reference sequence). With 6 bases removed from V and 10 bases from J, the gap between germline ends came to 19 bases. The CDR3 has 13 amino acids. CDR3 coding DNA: TGCAGTGCCCTCGAAGCAGGGAATTCAGAGCAGTTCTTC. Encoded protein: CSALEAGNSEQFF.

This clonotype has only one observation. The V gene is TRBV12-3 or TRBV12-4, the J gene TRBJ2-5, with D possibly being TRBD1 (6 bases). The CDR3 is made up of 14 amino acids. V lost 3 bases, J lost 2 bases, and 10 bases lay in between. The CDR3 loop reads CASSFRTVQETQYF. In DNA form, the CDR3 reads TGTGCCAGCAGTTTTCGGACAGTACAAGAGACCCAGTACTTC.

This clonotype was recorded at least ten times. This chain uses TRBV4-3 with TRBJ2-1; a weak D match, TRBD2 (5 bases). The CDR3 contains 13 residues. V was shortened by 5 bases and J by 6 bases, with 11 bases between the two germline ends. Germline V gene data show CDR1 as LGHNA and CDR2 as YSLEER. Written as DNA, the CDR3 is TGCGCCAGCAGCACGGGAAGAAGCAATGAGCAGTTCTTC. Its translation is CASSTGRSNEQFF.

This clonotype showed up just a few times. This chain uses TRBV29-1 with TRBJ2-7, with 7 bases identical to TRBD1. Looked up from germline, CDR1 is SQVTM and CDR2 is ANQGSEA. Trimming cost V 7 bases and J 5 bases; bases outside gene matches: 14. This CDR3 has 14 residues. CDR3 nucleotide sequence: TGCAGCGCCGAAAACAGGGGTGAAGGGGACGAGCAGTACTTC. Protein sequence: CSAENRGEGDEQYF.

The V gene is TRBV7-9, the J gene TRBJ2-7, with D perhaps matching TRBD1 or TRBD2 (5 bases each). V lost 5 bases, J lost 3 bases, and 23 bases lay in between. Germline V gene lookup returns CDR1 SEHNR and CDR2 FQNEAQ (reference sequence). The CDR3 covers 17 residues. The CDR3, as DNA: TGTGCCAGCAGCACACCACGGGAAAGGGGCAATTACTACGAGCAGTACTTC. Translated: CASSTPRERGNYYEQYF.

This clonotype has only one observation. CDR3 residues: CATTTGDTQETQYF. DNA of the CDR3: TGTGCCACGACGACAGGGGACACCCAAGAGACCCAGTACTTC. V usage is TRBV10-3 and J usage is TRBJ2-5; 8 nucleotides agree with TRBD1. The V gene end was trimmed by 10 bases and the J gene end by 1 base; junction bases not matched to a gene: 8. Germline V gives CDR1 ENHRY, CDR2 SYGVKD. This CDR3 is 14 amino acids long.

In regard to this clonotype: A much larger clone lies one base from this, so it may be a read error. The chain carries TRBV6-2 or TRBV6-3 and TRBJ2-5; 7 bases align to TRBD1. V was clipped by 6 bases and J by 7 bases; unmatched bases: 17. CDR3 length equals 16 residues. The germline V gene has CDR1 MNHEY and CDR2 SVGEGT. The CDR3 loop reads CASRGSTGVLSRTQYF. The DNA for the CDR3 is TGTGCCAGCAGAGGGAGTACAGGGGTGTTATCAAGGACCCAGTACTTC.

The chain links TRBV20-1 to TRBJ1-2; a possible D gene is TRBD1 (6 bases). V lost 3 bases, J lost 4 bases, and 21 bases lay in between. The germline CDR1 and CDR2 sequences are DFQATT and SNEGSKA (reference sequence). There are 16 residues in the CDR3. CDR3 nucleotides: TGCAGTGCTAGTGGGGGGGAAGAGGGGGGAGTCTATGGCTACACCTTC. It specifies CSASGGEEGGVYGYTF.

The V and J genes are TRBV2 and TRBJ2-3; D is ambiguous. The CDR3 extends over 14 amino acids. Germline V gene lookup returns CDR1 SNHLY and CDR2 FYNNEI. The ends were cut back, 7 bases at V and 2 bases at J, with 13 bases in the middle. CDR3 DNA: TGTGCCAGCACCGTTAGCACGTTCACAGATACGCAGTATTTT. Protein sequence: CASTVSTFTDTQYF.

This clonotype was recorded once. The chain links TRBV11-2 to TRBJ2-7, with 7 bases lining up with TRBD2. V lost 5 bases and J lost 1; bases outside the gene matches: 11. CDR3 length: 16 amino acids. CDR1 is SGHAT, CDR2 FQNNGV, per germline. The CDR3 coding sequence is TGTGCCAGCAGCCCGGCGGGGGTGGGGGGATCCTACGAGCAGTACTTC. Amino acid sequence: CASSPAGVGGSYEQYF.

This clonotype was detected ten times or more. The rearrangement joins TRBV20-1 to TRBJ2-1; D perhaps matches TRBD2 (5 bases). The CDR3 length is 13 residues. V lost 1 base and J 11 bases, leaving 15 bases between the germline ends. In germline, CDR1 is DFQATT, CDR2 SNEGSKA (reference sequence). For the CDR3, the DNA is TGCAGTGCTAGAGCGGGAAGCAGACTTAAGCAGTTCTTC. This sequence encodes CSARAGSRLKQFF.

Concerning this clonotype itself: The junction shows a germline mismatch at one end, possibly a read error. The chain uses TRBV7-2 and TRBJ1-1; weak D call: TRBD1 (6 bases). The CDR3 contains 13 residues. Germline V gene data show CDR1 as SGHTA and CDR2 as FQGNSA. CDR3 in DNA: TGTGCCAGCAGCTTAGCGGTGGGGGACACTGCTTCTTTT. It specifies CASSLAVGDTASF.

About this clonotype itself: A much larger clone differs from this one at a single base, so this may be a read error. The CDR3 DNA is TGTGCCAGCAGCTACAGGGGAGAAAACACCATATGTTTT. It specifies CASSYRGENTICF. The chain links TRBV5-4 to TRBJ1-3, with 7 bases fitting TRBD1. The CDR3 spans 13 residues. Germline values: CDR1 SGHNT, CDR2 YYREEE (reference sequence). Variable domain in full (rest from reference TRBV5-4 and TRBJ1-3): ETGVTQSPTHLIKTRGQQVTLRCSSQSGHNTVSWYQQALGQGPQFIFQYYREEENGRGNFPPRFSGLQFPNYSSELNVNALELDDSALYLCASSYRGENTICFGEGSWLTVV.

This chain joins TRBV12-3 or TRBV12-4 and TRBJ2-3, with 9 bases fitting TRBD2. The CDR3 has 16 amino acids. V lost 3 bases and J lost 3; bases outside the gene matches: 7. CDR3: CASSLTGTSTTDTQYF. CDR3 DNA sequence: TGTGCCAGCAGTTTGACCGGGACTAGCACGACAGATACGCAGTATTTT.

The CDR3 DNA sequence: TGTGCCAGTACCATGGGGGGGGCAGTTAACTACAATGAGCAGTTCTTC. Amino acid sequence: CASTMGGAVNYNEQFF. The chain joins TRBV19 to TRBJ2-1, with TRBD2 as a possible D gene (7 bases). Trimming stripped 7 bases from V and 3 bases from J, with 19 bases between. The CDR3 contains 16 residues. Germline CDR1 LNHDA, CDR2 SQIVND (reference sequence).

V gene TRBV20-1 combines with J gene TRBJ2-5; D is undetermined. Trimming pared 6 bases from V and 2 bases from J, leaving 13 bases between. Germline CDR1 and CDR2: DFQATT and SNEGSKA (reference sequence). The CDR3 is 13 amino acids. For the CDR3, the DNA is TGCAGTGCCCCGTCACGGGCGCAAGAGACCCAGTACTTC. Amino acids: CSAPSRAQETQYF.

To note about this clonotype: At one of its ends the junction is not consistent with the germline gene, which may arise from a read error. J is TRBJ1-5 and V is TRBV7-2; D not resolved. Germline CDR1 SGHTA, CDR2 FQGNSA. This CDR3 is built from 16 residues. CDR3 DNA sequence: TGTGCCAGCAGCTGGAGACCGACACCAGATACGCAGCCTCAGCATTTT. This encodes CASSWRPTPDTQPQHF.

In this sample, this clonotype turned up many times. CDR3 region: CSATVGQGTNSPLHF. The DNA for the CDR3 is TGCAGCGCTACTGTAGGACAGGGGACTAATTCACCCCTCCACTTT. V and J are TRBV29-1 and TRBJ1-6, with 9 bases that match TRBD1. The CDR3 extends over 15 amino acids. Trimming removed 7 bases from V and 6 bases from J; junction bases left unmatched: 10. The germline CDR1 and CDR2 sequences are SQVTM and ANQGSEA.